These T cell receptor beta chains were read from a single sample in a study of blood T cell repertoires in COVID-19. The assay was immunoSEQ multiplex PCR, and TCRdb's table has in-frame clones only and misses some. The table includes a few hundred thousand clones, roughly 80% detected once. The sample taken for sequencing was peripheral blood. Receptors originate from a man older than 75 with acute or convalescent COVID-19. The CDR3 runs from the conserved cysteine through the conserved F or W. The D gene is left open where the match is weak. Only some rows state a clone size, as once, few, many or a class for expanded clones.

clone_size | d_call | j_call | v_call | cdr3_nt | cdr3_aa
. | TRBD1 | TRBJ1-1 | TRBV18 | TGTGCCAGCCGCAGGACAGGGGGCGATGGCGCTGAAGCTTTCTTT | CASRRTGGDGAEAFF
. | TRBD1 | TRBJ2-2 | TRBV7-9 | TGTGCCAGCAGCTTCGCAGGGACAGGGGACAACACCGGGGAGCTGTTTTTT | CASSFAGTGDNTGELFF
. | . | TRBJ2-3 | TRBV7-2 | TGTGCCAGCAGCTTAGCCATGACACTCACAGATACGCAGTATTTT | CASSLAMTLTDTQYF
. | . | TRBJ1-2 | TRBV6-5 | TGTGCCAGCAGAGGGACTGCGAGCGAACTTTATGGCTACACCTTC | CASRGTASELYGYTF
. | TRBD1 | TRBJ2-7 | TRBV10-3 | TGTGCCATCAGGGGGGACAGCCCCTACGAGCAGTACTTC | CAIRGDSPYEQYF
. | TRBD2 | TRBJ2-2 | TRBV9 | TGTGCCAGCAGCCGACCAACGTGGCGGGGGGGCGACACCGGGGAGCTGTTTTTT | CASSRPTWRGGDTGELFF
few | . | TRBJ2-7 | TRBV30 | TGTGCCTGGAGTGGGTCAGACGAGCAGTACTTC | CAWSGSDEQYF
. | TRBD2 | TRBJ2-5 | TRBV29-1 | TGCAGCGTTGAACTAGCGGGGGAGACCCAGTACTTC | CSVELAGETQYF
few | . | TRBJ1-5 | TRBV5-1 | TGCGCCAGCAGCTTAGGGGCTACCGCCAATCAGCCCCAGCATTTT | CASSLGATANQPQHF
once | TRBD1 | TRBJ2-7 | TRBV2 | TGTGCCAGCAGTGAAGGGGGGACAGGGGCCTACGAGCAGTACTTC | CASSEGGTGAYEQYF
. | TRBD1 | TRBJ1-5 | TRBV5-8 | TGTGCCAGCAGCTCCGGGACAGGGGTGTTCAATCAGCCCCAGCATTTT | CASSSGTGVFNQPQHF
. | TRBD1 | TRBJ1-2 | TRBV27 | TGTGCCAGCAGCCAGGACAGGGGAAGGGGCTACACCTTC | CASSQDRGRGYTF
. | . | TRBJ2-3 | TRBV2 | TGTGCCAGCAGGGGTCTAGTGGGAGCGGACTTGCAGTATTTT | CASRGLVGADLQYF
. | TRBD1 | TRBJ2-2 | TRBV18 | TGTGCCAGCTCACCTCAGGGACAGGCGAACACCGGGGAGCTGTTTTTT | CASSPQGQANTGELFF
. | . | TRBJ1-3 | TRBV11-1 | TGTGCCAGCAGCCATCGTGGAGGGTCCGGAAACACCATATATTTT | CASSHRGGSGNTIYF
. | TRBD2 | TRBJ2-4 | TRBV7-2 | TGTGCCAGCAGCTTACCGGGAGGGAACATTCAGTACTTC | CASSLPGGNIQYF
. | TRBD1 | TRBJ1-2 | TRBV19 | TGTGCCAGTAGTATGGACAGGGGGTTGTGGGGCTACACCTTC | CASSMDRGLWGYTF
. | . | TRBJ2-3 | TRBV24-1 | TGTGCCACCAGTACCACGGGGGAAGATAGCACAGATACGCAGTATTTT | CATSTTGEDSTDTQYF
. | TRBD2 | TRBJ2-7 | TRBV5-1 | TGCGCCAGCAGCTCTGGCCTGGGGGGAGGGATCGACGAGCAGTACTTC | CASSSGLGGGIDEQYF
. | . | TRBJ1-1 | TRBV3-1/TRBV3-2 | TGTGCCAGCAGCCAAGTTGGCAAGGGGAAGGAAGCTTTCTTT | CASSQVGKGKEAFF
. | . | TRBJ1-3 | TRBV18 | TGTGCCAGCTCATTACAGGGCAGCGTCTCTGGAAACACCATATATTTT | CASSLQGSVSGNTIYF
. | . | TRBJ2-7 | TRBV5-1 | TGCGCCAGCAGCTTGGGAGGGCCCAAGGTCTACGAGCAGTACTTC | CASSLGGPKVYEQYF
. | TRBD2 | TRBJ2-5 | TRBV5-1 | TGCGCCAGCAGCCTTGCGGGGGGAGAGACCCAGTACTTC | CASSLAGGETQYF
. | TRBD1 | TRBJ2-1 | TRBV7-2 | TGTGCCAGCAGCGTAGACAGGGTCTCCTACAATGAGCAGTTCTTC | CASSVDRVSYNEQFF
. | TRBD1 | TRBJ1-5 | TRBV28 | TGTGCCAGCAGCCCTACCGGGACAGGGTACAATCAGCCCCAGCATTTT | CASSPTGTGYNQPQHF
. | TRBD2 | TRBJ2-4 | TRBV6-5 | TGTGCCAGCAGGGAGCGGGGGGCCCTAAACATTCAGTACTTC | CASRERGALNIQYF
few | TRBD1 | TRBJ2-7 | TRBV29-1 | TGCAGCGTTCGGGACAGGTCCTACGAGCAGTACTTC | CSVRDRSYEQYF
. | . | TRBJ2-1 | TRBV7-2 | TGTGCCAGCAGCGAAGCGGGTCCCTCCTACAATGAGCAGTTCTTC | CASSEAGPSYNEQFF
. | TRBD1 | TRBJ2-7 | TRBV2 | TGTGCCAGCAGTTCGGACAGGTTAACCATTCACTCCTACGAGCAGTACTTC | CASSSDRLTIHSYEQYF
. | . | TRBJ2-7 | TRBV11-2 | TGTGCCAGCAGCTTAGCTTACGAGCAGTACTTC | CASSLAYEQYF
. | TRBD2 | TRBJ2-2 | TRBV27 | TGTGCCAGCAGTTCCCGACTAGCGGGAGACACCGGGGAGCTGTTTTTT | CASSSRLAGDTGELFF
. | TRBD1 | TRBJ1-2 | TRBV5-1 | TGCGCCAGCAGCTTGGTTTGGACAGGGGACAATGGCTACACCTTC | CASSLVWTGDNGYTF
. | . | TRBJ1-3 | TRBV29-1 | TGCAGCGTTGAAGACAGGGCTGGAAACACCATATATTTT | CSVEDRAGNTIYF
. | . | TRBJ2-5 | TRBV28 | TGTGCCAGCACCCCCATGGGCCACCCCGCAGTGGAGACCCAGTACTTC | CASTPMGHPAVETQYF
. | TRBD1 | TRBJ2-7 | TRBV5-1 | TGCGCCAGCACTACGGGACAGGGGAGTCCCTACGAGCAGTACTTC | CASTTGQGSPYEQYF
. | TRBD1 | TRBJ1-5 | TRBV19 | TGTGCCAGTAGTATGACAGGGAGCAATCAGCCCCAGCATTTT | CASSMTGSNQPQHF
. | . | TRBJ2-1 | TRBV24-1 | TGTGCCACCAGTGATGTGGGGACAGAGCAGTTCTTC | CATSDVGTEQFF
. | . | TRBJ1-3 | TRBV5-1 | TGCGCCAGCAGCTTGGCCGGGGACTCTAACCCTGGAAACACCATATATTTT | CASSLAGDSNPGNTIYF
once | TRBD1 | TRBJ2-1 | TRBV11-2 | TGTGCCAGCTTTAATACCGGGACAGGCCTTTACAATGAGCAGTTCTTC | CASFNTGTGLYNEQFF
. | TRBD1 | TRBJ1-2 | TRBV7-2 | TGTGCCAGCAGCTCCGGGACAGGGGGCCTCTACACCTTC | CASSSGTGGLYTF
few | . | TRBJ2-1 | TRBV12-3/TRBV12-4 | TGTGCCAGCAGTTTAGGTCTGAGTGAGCAGTTCTTC | CASSLGLSEQFF
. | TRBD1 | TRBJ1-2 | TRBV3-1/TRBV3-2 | TGTGCCAGCAGCCTTCGTTTTGTAGGGACAGGGAGACATGGCTACACCTTC | CASSLRFVGTGRHGYTF